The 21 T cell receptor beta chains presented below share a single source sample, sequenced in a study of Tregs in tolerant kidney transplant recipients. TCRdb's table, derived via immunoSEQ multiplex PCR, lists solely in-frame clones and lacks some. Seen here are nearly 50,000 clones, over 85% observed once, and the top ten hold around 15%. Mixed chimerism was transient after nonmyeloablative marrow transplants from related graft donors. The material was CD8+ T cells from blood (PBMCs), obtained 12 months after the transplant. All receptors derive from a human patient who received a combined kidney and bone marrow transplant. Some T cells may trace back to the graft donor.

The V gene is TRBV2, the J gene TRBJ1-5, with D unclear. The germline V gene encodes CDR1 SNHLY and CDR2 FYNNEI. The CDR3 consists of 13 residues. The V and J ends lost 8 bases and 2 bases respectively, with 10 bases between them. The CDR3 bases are TGTGCCAGCCGGGGATGGGGCAATCAGCCCCAGCATTTT. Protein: CASRGWGNQPQHF.

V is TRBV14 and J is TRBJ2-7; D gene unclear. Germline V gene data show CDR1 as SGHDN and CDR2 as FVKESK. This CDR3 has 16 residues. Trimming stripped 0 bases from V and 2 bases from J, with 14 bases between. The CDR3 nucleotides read TGTGCCAGCAGCCAAGATTTCGCGGAGATGACCTACGAGCAGTACTTC. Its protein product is CASSQDFAEMTYEQYF. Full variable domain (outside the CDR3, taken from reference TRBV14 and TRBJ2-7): EAGVTQFPSHSVIEKGQTVTLRCDPISGHDNLYWYRRVMGKEIKFLLHFVKESKQDESGMPNNRFLAERTGGTYSTLKVQPAELEDSGVYFCASSQDFAEMTYEQYFGPGTRLTVT.

The CDR3 DNA sequence: TGTGCCAGCAGTTTAGACAGGAACCTTGACTACACCTTC. It translates to CASSLDRNLDYTF. J is TRBJ1-2 and V is TRBV27; D may be TRBD1 (6 bases). This CDR3 spans 13 amino acids. V lost 2 bases and J 10 bases, leaving 14 bases between the germline ends. The germline V gene encodes CDR1 MNHEY and CDR2 SMNVEV (reference sequence).

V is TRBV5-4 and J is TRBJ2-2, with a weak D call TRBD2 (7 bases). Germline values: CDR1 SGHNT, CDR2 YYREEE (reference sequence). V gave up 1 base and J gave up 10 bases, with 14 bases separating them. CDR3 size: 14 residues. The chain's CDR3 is CASSLRGGGEELFF. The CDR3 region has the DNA TGTGCCAGCAGCTTGCGCGGGGGCGGGGAGGAGCTGTTTTTT. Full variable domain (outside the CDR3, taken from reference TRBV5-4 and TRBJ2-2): ETGVTQSPTHLIKTRGQQVTLRCSSQSGHNTVSWYQQALGQGPQFIFQYYREEENGRGNFPPRFSGLQFPNYSSELNVNALELDDSALYLCASSLRGGGEELFFGEGSRLTVL.

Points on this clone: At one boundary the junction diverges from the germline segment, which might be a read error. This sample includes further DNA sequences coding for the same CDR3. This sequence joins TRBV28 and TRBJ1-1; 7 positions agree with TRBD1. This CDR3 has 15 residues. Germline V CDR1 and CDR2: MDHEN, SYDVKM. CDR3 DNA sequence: TGCGCCAGCAGTTCGACCCCGGGGACAGATAGAAAAGCTTTCTTT. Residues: CASSSTPGTDRKAFF.

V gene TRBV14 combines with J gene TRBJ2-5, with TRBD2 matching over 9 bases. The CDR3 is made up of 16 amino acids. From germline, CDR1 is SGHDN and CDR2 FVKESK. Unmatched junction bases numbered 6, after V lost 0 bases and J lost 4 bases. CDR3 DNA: TGTGCCAGCAGCCAAGACGCGGGGGGGCCTCGAGAGACCCAGTACTTC. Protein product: CASSQDAGGPRETQYF.

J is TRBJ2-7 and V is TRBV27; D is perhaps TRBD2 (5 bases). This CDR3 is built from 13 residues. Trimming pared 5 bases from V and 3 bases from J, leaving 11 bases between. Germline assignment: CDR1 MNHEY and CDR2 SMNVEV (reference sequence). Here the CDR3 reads CASSTGGGYEQYF. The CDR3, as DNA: TGTGCCAGCAGTACCGGAGGTGGCTACGAGCAGTACTTC.

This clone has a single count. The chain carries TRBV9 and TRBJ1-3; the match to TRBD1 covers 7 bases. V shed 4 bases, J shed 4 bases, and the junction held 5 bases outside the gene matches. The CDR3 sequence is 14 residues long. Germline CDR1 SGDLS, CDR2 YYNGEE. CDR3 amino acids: CASSPTGDGNTIYF. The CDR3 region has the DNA TGTGCCAGCAGCCCCACAGGGGACGGAAACACCATATATTTT.

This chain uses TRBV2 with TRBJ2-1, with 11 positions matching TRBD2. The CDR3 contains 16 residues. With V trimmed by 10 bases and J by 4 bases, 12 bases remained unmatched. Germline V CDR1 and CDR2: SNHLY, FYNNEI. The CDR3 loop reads CATLNSGRATYNEQFF. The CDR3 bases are TGTGCCACCCTAAATAGCGGGAGGGCCACATACAATGAGCAGTTCTTC.

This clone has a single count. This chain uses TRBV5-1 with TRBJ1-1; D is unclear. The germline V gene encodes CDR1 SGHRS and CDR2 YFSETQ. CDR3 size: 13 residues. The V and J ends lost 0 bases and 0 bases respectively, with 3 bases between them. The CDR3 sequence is CASSLAVNTEAFF. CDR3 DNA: TGCGCCAGCAGCTTGGCGGTGAACACTGAAGCTTTCTTT.

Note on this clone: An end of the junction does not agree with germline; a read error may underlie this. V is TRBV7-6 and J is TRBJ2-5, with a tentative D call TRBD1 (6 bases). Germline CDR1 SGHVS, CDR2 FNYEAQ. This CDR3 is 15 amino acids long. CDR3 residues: CASSLGGTNQEPQYF. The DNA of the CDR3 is TGTGCCAGCAGCTTAGGTGGGACAAACCAAGAGCCCCAGTACTTC.

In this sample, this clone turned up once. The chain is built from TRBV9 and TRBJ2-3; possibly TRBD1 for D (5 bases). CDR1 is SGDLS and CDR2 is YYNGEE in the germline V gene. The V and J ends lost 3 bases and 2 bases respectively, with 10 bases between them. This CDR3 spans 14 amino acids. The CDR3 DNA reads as TGTGCCAGCAGCGGCTGGGGCCTCACAGATACGCAGTATTTT. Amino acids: CASSGWGLTDTQYF.

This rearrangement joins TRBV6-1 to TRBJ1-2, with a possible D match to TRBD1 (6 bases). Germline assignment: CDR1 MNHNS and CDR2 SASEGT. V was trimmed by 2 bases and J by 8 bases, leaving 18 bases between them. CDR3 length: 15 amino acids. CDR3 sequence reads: CASSEFWAGAEGYTF. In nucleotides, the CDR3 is TGTGCCAGCAGTGAATTTTGGGCAGGGGCAGAGGGCTACACCTTC.

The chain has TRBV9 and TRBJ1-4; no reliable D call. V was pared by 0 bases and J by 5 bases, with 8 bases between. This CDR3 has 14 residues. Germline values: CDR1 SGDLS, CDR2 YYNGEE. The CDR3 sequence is CASSVALKNEKLFF. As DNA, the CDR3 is TGTGCCAGCAGCGTAGCGCTAAAAAATGAAAAACTGTTTTTT.

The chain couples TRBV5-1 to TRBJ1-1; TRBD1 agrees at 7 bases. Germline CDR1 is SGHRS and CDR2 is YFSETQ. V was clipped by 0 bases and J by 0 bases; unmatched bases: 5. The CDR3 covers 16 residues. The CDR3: CASSLGTGYMNTEAFF. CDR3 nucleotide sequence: TGCGCCAGCAGCTTGGGGACAGGATACATGAACACTGAAGCTTTCTTT.

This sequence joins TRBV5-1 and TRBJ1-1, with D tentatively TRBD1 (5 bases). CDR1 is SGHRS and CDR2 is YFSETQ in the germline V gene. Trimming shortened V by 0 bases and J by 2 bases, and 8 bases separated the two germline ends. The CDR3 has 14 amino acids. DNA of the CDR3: TGCGCCAGCAGCTTGGCCAGGGCAAACACTGAAGCTTTCTTT. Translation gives CASSLARANTEAFF.

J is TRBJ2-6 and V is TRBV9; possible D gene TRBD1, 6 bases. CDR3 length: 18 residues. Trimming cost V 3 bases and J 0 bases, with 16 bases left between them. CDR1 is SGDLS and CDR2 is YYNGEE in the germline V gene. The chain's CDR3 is CASSATQGTISGANVLTF. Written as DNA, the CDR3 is TGTGCCAGCAGCGCCACACAGGGCACCATCTCTGGGGCCAACGTCCTGACTTTC. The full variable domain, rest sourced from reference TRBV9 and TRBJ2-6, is DSGVTQTPKHLITATGQRVTLRCSPRSGDLSVYWYQQSLDQGLQFLIQYYNGEERAKGNILERFSAQQFPDLHSELNLSSLELGDSALYFCASSATQGTISGANVLTFGAGSRLTVL.

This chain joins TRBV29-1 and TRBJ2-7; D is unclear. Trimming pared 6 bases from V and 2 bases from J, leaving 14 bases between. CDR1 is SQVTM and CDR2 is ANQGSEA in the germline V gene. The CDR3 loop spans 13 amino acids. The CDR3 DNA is TGCAGCGTCGACCGGATTGGGCCCTACGAGCAGTACTTC. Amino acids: CSVDRIGPYEQYF.

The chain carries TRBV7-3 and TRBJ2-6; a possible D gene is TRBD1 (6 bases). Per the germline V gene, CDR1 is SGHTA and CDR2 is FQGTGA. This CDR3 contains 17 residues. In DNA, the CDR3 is TGTGCAGGAGATTTGGACAGCCACCTCTCTGGGGCCAACGTCCTGACTTTC. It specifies CAGDLDSHLSGANVLTF.

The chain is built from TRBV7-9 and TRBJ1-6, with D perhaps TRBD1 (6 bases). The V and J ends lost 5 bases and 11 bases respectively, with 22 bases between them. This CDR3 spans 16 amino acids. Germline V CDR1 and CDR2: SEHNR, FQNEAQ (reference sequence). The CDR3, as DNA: TGTGCCAGCAGCCCTCCCGAGGGGGGGAGCTGGACACCCCTCCACTTT. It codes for CASSPPEGGSWTPLHF.

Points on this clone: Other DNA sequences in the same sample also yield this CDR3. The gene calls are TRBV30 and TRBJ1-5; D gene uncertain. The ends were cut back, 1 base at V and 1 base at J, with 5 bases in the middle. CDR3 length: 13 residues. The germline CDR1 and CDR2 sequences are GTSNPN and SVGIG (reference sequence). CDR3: CAWSGGSNQPQHF. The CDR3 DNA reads TGTGCCTGGAGTGGAGGGAGCAATCAGCCCCAGCATTTT.